This TCR beta chain was documented in a study of blood T cell repertoires in COVID-19. Repertoires were generated with immunoSEQ multiplex PCR, while TCRdb's copy carries only in-frame clones and drops some. The table records 130,000 or so clones, around 82% of them present only once. The V gene lost 3 bases and the J gene lost 1 base, with 13 bases spanning the gap. The CDR3 has 16 residues. Germline V gene data show CDR1 as SGHRS and CDR2 as YFSETQ. This clonotype originated in a man aged 55-75 years with acute or convalescent COVID-19. Sequencing input: peripheral blood. The V and J genes are TRBV5-1 and TRBJ2-2; a possible D gene is TRBD1 (6 bases). The CDR3: CASSWNQGQNTGELFF. CDR3 nucleotide sequence: TGCGCCAGCAGCTGGAATCAGGGACAGAACACCGGGGAGCTGTTTTTT.